The sequence of this T cell receptor (beta chain) was determined in a study of blood T cell repertoires in COVID-19 (dated by TCRdb to between 2020 and 2021). Background for the entire study: Samples from collaborators originated in the United States, Italy and Spain and spanned both the acute and convalescent phases of COVID-19. The material from the prospective study consisted of cDNA or gDNA derived from T cells, B-cell-depleted T cells, or PBMCs. Deeply sampled blood TCRbeta repertoires from subjects exposed to, actively infected with, or recovered from COVID-19 were included in the dataset. The repertoires were released in a freely available public database intended as a resource for research on the immune response to SARS-CoV-2. The samples were drawn from two sources: the first 160 participants of the ongoing ImmuneRACE study, and over 950 subjects contributed by 6 global collaborators. Sample metadata almost always included a de-identified subject ID, COVID-19 status, age in years and sex. Where available, HLA class I and class II types were taken from metadata supplied by the sample provider and were not determined by assay-based typing.

Looking up the germline V gene (reference sequence) yields CDR1 DFQATT and CDR2 SNEGSKA. V is cut back by 3 bases and J by 5 bases, with 0 bases in the junction unmatched. Its CDR3 holds 11 amino acids, cysteine through phenylalanine. The DNA shown is the 33-base CDR3, in frame from base 1. A remark on this clone: Its cognate antigen has yet to be identified. Base quality data are lacking; no much larger clone is found one base away. This sample includes further DNA sequences coding for the same CDR3.

The immunoSEQ Assay, a bias-controlled multiplex PCR, was used to amplify TCRbeta CDR3 regions from genomic DNA. The original methods were these. The number of nucleated cells in each sample was estimated by amplification of reference gene primers within the assay. To quantify the absolute abundance of each unique TCRbeta CDR3 rearrangement, sequence reads were collapsed and filtered. For each sample, productive Simpson clonality was calculated as the square root of Simpson's diversity index across productive rearrangements. This is the immuneACCESS table as TCRdb keeps it, with only in-frame sequences that have V and J called. A part of the clones is gone; compared with another copy, unresolved V genes explain less than half, and the rest is unexplained. Clone size and the V and J calls come from that table; the DNA yielded D and trimming. The table for this sample lists about 80,000 clones; about 91% of them were counted only once. The ten biggest clones cover less than 9% of the sample.

Broad study findings and their caveats: The quantity of clinical and demographic metadata differed by source and by participant and was supplied without curation.

The collaborating institutions used their own protocols to collect whole blood in K2EDTA tubes. For TCRbeta analysis, collaborators shipped samples in one of three forms: frozen whole blood, isolated PBMCs, or DNA extracted from either of those sample types. Sequencing was done on a sample of peripheral blood. The origin of this receptor is a woman older than 75 with acute or convalescent COVID-19. This chain is built from TRBV20-1 and TRBJ1-1, and 7 bases in between align with TRBD1. The DNA sequence is TGCAGTGCTAGCAGGGGGACTGAAGCTTTCTTT. Its translation reads: CSASRGTEAFF.